Shown below are 29 T cell receptor beta chains from a single sample sequenced in a study of PD-L1 blockade in urothelial cancer (dated by TCRdb to the late 2010s). Libraries were made using the immunoSEQ multiplex PCR assay. Held by TCRdb, this immuneACCESS table contains in-frame sequences only and omits some clones. Under half of the omission traces to an unresolved V gene where checked; the cause of the rest is unknown. A total of some 100,000 clones appear in this sample, around 93% of them only once. The top ten hold under 0.95% of the sample. The material was PBMCs, obtained around atezolizumab (anti-PD-L1) treatment. These receptors were obtained from a woman aged 80 or older with urothelial cancer.

This clone was seen only a few times. The J gene is TRBJ1-2, the V gene TRBV18; 9 nucleotides agree with TRBD1. This CDR3 comprises 15 residues. Germline V lookup: CDR1 KGHSH, CDR2 LQKENI. V was pared by 6 bases and J by 7 bases, with 12 bases of the junction left unmatched. In nucleotides, the CDR3 is TGTGCCAGCTCCCCCCGGACAGGGGAAGGTTTTGGCTACACCTTC. It is translated as CASSPRTGEGFGYTF.

This rearrangement joins TRBV7-8 to TRBJ1-3; TRBD1 is a possible D gene (6 bases). CDR1 SGHVS and CDR2 FQNEAQ come from the germline V gene. The V and J ends lost 5 bases and 5 bases respectively, with 10 bases between them. The CDR3 is 13 residues long. The CDR3 here is CASSPDSRNTIYF. For the CDR3, the DNA is TGTGCCAGCAGCCCGGACAGCAGAAACACCATATATTTT. Full variable domain (remainder filled in from reference TRBV7-8 and TRBJ1-3): GAGVSQSPRYKVAKRGQDVALRCDPISGHVSLFWYQQALGQGPEFLTYFQNEAQLDKSGLPSDRFFAERPEGSVSTLKIQRTQQEDSAVYLCASSPDSRNTIYFGEGSWLTVV.

The V call is TRBV5-1, the J call TRBJ2-5; TRBD2 aligns across 13 bases. Germline V CDR1 and CDR2: SGHRS, YFSETQ. This CDR3 contains 16 residues. The trim removed 4 bases at V and 4 bases at J, leaving 7 bases unmatched. CDR3 bases: TGCGCCAGCAGCCCCCTCGGACTAGCGGGAGTAGAGACCCAGTACTTC. As protein: CASSPLGLAGVETQYF.

The chain joins TRBV6-6 to TRBJ1-2; 8 bases are a match to TRBD1. The CDR3 covers 16 residues. Germline V gene data show CDR1 as MNHNY and CDR2 as SVGAGI (reference sequence). J gave up 3 bases and V 0 bases, and 6 bases lay outside the gene matches. CDR3 amino acids: CASSYSPGGKDYGYTF. Here the CDR3 DNA reads TGTGCCAGCAGTTACTCCCCAGGGGGCAAAGACTATGGCTACACCTTC.

The rearrangement joins TRBV2 to TRBJ1-4; perhaps TRBD1 as D (6 bases). Trimming cost V 5 bases and J 6 bases, with 10 bases left between them. CDR3 size: 13 residues. Germline CDR1 is SNHLY and CDR2 is FYNNEI. CDR3 region: CASSRGGDEKLFF. The CDR3 DNA is TGTGCCAGCAGTCGAGGGGGGGATGAAAAACTGTTTTTT.

This clone was seen more than once but under ten times. This rearrangement joins TRBV7-9 to TRBJ1-2; 8 nucleotides match TRBD1. Germline CDR1 SEHNR, CDR2 FQNEAQ (reference sequence). The CDR3 covers 14 residues. Trimming at V came to 5 bases and at J to 4 bases, leaving 6 bases not matched to a gene. CDR3 sequence (DNA): TGTGCCAGCAGCAATATTCAGGGGGCCTATGGCTACACCTTC. Translation gives CASSNIQGAYGYTF.

V gene TRBV4-1 combines with J gene TRBJ2-5; 9 bases agree with TRBD1. Germline V lookup: CDR1 MGHRA, CDR2 YSYEKL. The trim removed 1 base at V and 5 bases at J, leaving 5 bases unmatched. The CDR3 covers 15 residues. CDR3 residues: CASSQVGTGLETQYF. The CDR3 coding sequence is TGCGCCAGCAGCCAAGTGGGGACAGGGTTGGAGACCCAGTACTTC.

The chain combines TRBV2 with TRBJ2-5, with 8 bases fitting TRBD2. The ends lost 6 bases at V and 5 bases at J; junction bases unmatched: 11. The CDR3 is 15 amino acids. Germline CDR1 reads SNHLY; CDR2 reads FYNNEI. CDR3 region: CASSELSGRSETQYF. In DNA, the CDR3 is TGTGCCAGCAGCGAGTTGAGCGGGAGAAGCGAGACCCAGTACTTC.

This chain connects TRBV6-5 to TRBJ2-7, with 8 bases lining up with TRBD1. J was trimmed by 0 bases and V by 5 bases; bases with no gene match: 6. Germline V lookup: CDR1 MNHEY, CDR2 SVGAGI. This CDR3 is built from 15 residues. CDR3 protein: CASSNGQGISYEQYF. CDR3 nucleotide sequence: TGTGCCAGCAGTAACGGACAGGGTATCTCCTACGAGCAGTACTTC.

V is TRBV28 and J is TRBJ1-1; 8 nucleotides line up with TRBD1. Germline CDR1 and CDR2: MDHEN and SYDVKM. The CDR3 sequence is 15 residues long. J lost 9 bases, V lost 3 bases, and 12 bases had no gene match. The CDR3 spells CASSFFGQGRTKAFF. CDR3 nucleotide sequence: TGTGCCAGCAGTTTTTTTGGACAGGGCCGAACAAAAGCTTTCTTT.

The chain's CDR3 is CASSLLTSGSNEQFF. The CDR3 nucleotides are TGTGCCAGCAGTTTATTGACTAGCGGGAGCAATGAGCAGTTCTTC. The chain links TRBV27 to TRBJ2-1, with TRBD2 identical over 12 bases. Germline-derived CDR1 and CDR2 are MNHEY and SMNVEV (reference sequence). The V gene end was trimmed by 1 base and the J gene end by 6 bases; junction bases not matched to a gene: 1. The CDR3 runs to 15 residues.

The V gene is TRBV30, the J gene TRBJ1-5, with 9 positions matching TRBD1. The CDR3 runs 13 residues. Germline V CDR1 and CDR2: GTSNPN, SVGIG (reference sequence). The ends lost 2 bases at V and 6 bases at J; junction bases unmatched: 2. The CDR3 loop reads CAWSSQGAQPQHF. The DNA of the CDR3 is TGTGCCTGGAGTTCACAGGGGGCTCAGCCCCAGCATTTT.

This clone was counted only a few times. V usage is TRBV19 and J usage is TRBJ1-5; 10 bases agree with TRBD1. Trimming cost V 5 bases and J 6 bases; bases outside gene matches: 16. CDR1 LNHDA and CDR2 SQIVND come from the germline V gene (reference sequence). The CDR3 runs to 18 residues. This CDR3 reads CASSGVRDRGRSVQPQHF. CDR3 sequence (DNA): TGTGCCAGTAGTGGAGTCCGGGACAGGGGTAGGAGCGTTCAGCCCCAGCATTTT.

The V gene is TRBV6-6, the J gene TRBJ2-3; weak D call: TRBD2 (7 bases). Trimming pared 11 bases from V and 0 bases from J, leaving 18 bases between. This CDR3 comprises 15 residues. Germline V gene sequence: CDR1 MNHNY, CDR2 SVGAGI (reference sequence). The CDR3 loop is CAASGGQTSTDTQYF. The CDR3 DNA reads as TGTGCCGCCTCGGGGGGCCAGACTAGCACAGATACGCAGTATTTT.

The chain employs TRBV7-2 and TRBJ2-3; no definite D call. The CDR3 covers 16 residues. Trimming removed 1 base at V and 0 bases at J, with 11 bases between. Germline-derived CDR1 and CDR2 are SGHTA and FQGNSA. The CDR3 coding sequence is TGTGCCAGCAGCTTAGAGCGTCGGGTTAGCACAGATACGCAGTATTTT. Its protein is CASSLERRVSTDTQYF.

The CDR3 protein is CASSITGGFYNEQFF. CDR3 nucleotides: TGTGCCAGCAGTATCACAGGGGGGTTCTACAATGAGCAGTTCTTC. This sequence joins TRBV27 and TRBJ2-1, with 8 bases aligning to TRBD1. The ends lost 5 bases at V and 3 bases at J; junction bases unmatched: 6. The germline V gene encodes CDR1 MNHEY and CDR2 SMNVEV (reference sequence). CDR3 size: 15 residues.

The V gene is TRBV18, the J gene TRBJ1-1, with 8 positions matching TRBD1. Germline V gene sequence: CDR1 KGHSH, CDR2 LQKENI. This CDR3 has 14 residues. V was clipped by 3 bases and J by 6 bases; unmatched bases: 6. The CDR3 loop reads CASSPGQVVAEAFF. The CDR3 DNA reads as TGTGCCAGCTCACCGGGACAGGTTGTGGCTGAAGCTTTCTTT. Full variable domain (outside the CDR3, taken from reference TRBV18 and TRBJ1-1): NAGVMQNPRHLVRRRGQEARLRCSPMKGHSHVYWYRQLPEEGLKFMVYLQKENIIDESGMPKERFSAEFPKEGPSILRIQQVVRGDSAAYFCASSPGQVVAEAFFGQGTRLTVV.

The rearrangement joins TRBV5-4 to TRBJ2-7, with TRBD2 identical over 9 bases. Trimming at V came to 0 bases and at J to 4 bases, leaving 8 bases not matched to a gene. This CDR3 is 16 amino acids long. Germline CDR1 SGHNT, CDR2 YYREEE (reference sequence). CDR3 amino acids: CASSLGAASGVYEQYF. The DNA of the CDR3 is TGTGCCAGCAGCTTGGGAGCGGCTAGCGGGGTGTACGAGCAGTACTTC.

The chain links TRBV5-1 to TRBJ1-2; D remains ambiguous. The germline CDR1 and CDR2 sequences are SGHRS and YFSETQ. The CDR3 spans 13 residues. Trimming removed 0 bases from V and 3 bases from J, with 6 bases in between. The CDR3 sequence: CASSLGGDYGYTF. For the CDR3, the DNA is TGCGCCAGCAGCTTGGGCGGCGACTATGGCTACACCTTC.

The chain uses TRBV10-1 and TRBJ1-1; 11 nucleotides agree with TRBD1. The CDR3 sequence is 15 residues long. Germline V lookup: CDR1 WNHNN, CDR2 SYGVQD (reference sequence). J gave up 4 bases and V 4 bases, and 5 bases lay outside the gene matches. The CDR3 is CASSVGTGGFTEAFF. The CDR3, as DNA: TGCGCCAGCAGTGTCGGGACAGGGGGGTTCACTGAAGCTTTCTTT.

This clone has a handful of counts. The chain is built from TRBV27 and TRBJ1-5; no firm D call. CDR3 size: 14 residues. V gave up 5 bases and J gave up 7 bases, with 15 bases separating them. Germline values: CDR1 MNHEY, CDR2 SMNVEV (reference sequence). In DNA, the CDR3 is TGTGCCAGCAGTAATCCTGGGCTGGAACAGCCCCAGCATTTT. This gives the protein CASSNPGLEQPQHF.

This clone has a handful of counts. The same CDR3 also results from other DNA sequences found in this sample. V usage is TRBV20-1 and J usage is TRBJ1-1; D unresolved. The CDR3 consists of 11 residues. Germline V gene data show CDR1 as DFQATT and CDR2 as SNEGSKA (reference sequence). V shed 3 bases and J shed 4 bases, with 6 bases lying between them. CDR3 sequence: CSASRSTEAFF. CDR3 DNA sequence: TGCAGTGCTAGTAGGAGCACTGAAGCTTTCTTT.

The J gene is TRBJ2-7, the V gene TRBV18; TRBD1 is a possible D gene (6 bases). The CDR3 has 15 amino acids. The germline gives CDR1 KGHSH, CDR2 LQKENI. V was shortened by 0 bases and J by 2 bases, with 11 bases between the two germline ends. The CDR3 loop reads CASSPPGARAYEQYF. As DNA, the CDR3 is TGTGCCAGCTCACCACCGGGGGCGAGAGCCTACGAGCAGTACTTC. The full variable domain, in which reference TRBV18 and TRBJ2-7 provide the parts outside the CDR3, is NAGVMQNPRHLVRRRGQEARLRCSPMKGHSHVYWYRQLPEEGLKFMVYLQKENIIDESGMPKERFSAEFPKEGPSILRIQQVVRGDSAAYFCASSPPGARAYEQYFGPGTRLTVT.

The rearrangement links TRBV9 to TRBJ2-6, with a weak D call TRBD1 (5 bases). The CDR3 contains 16 residues. V gave up 1 base and J gave up 0 bases, with 8 bases separating them. The V gene's germline CDR1 is SGDLS and CDR2 YYNGEE. The CDR3 coding sequence is TGTGCCAGCAGCGTACAGGGATCCTCTGGGGCCAACGTCCTGACTTTC. This translates into CASSVQGSSGANVLTF.

This clone has only one observation. This sequence joins TRBV10-3 and TRBJ2-7, with D possibly being TRBD1 (5 bases). V lost 3 bases to trimming and J lost 2 bases, with 14 bases between them. The CDR3 extends over 15 amino acids. The germline gives CDR1 ENHRY, CDR2 SYGVKD. The CDR3 DNA reads as TGTGCCATCAGTGATGCCACTGACAGAGCCTACGAGCAGTACTTC. Protein sequence: CAISDATDRAYEQYF.

In nucleotides, the CDR3 is TGTGCCAGCAGCCGGGACTTCACCTACGAGCAGTACTTC. Amino acids: CASSRDFTYEQYF. The chain links TRBV2 to TRBJ2-7, with a possible D match to TRBD2 (6 bases). Trimming took off 6 bases at V and 2 bases at J, with 11 bases between the two ends. Germline V lookup: CDR1 SNHLY, CDR2 FYNNEI. The CDR3 loop spans 13 amino acids.

V gene TRBV5-4 combines with J gene TRBJ2-2; a possible D gene is TRBD2 (6 bases). CDR1 is SGHNT and CDR2 is YYREEE in the germline V gene (reference sequence). V lost 1 base and J 2 bases, leaving 9 bases between the germline ends. This CDR3 comprises 15 residues. The CDR3 sequence is CASSLPGLNTGELFF. The CDR3, as DNA: TGTGCCAGCAGCTTGCCGGGACTCAACACCGGGGAGCTGTTTTTT.

J is TRBJ1-2 and V is TRBV5-1, with a tentative D call TRBD1 (6 bases). The germline V and J ends were trimmed by 4 bases and 5 bases, with 24 bases remaining between them. The CDR3 contains 17 residues. CDR1 and CDR2 from the germline V gene are SGHRS and YFSETQ. For the CDR3, the DNA is TGCGCCAGCAGCGACCCAAACCGGGACACCCCTCGGTATGGCTACACCTTC. Residues: CASSDPNRDTPRYGYTF.

As DNA, the CDR3 is TGTGCCAGCAGCCAAGGGTTAGGGGGCGATGGCTACACCTTC. Its protein product is CASSQGLGGDGYTF. The chain recombines TRBV7-6 with TRBJ1-2; 7 nucleotides line up with TRBD1. This CDR3 has 14 amino acids. The germline gives CDR1 SGHVS, CDR2 FNYEAQ. The ends lost 5 bases at V and 6 bases at J; junction bases unmatched: 9.